The clone carrying this T cell receptor (beta chain) was seen more than once but under ten times. Authors' processing steps: Estimation of nucleated cell counts relied on the amplification of reference gene primers. The assay was immunoSEQ multiplex PCR, and TCRdb's table has in-frame clones only and misses some. V and J calls and clone size follow that table, whereas D and trimming were derived from the DNA. The sample includes over 150,000 clones, approximately 81% of them seen just once. This specimen belongs to a study of blood T cell repertoires in COVID-19. Study details: Researchers got acute and convalescent COVID-19 samples from the United States, Italy and Spain. Sample material is recorded as cDNA or gDNA derived from T cells, B-cell-depleted T cells, or PBMCs.

Germline CDR1 and CDR2: SGHRS and YFSETQ. V shed 1 base and J shed 0 bases, with 6 bases lying between them. The CDR3 covers 14 residues. The sequence was collected from a woman of 80 years or more with active or convalescent COVID-19. The sequenced sample was peripheral blood. The chain is built from TRBV5-1 and TRBJ2-3; D is unresolved. Here the CDR3 reads CASSLFSSTDTQYF. The CDR3 DNA reads TGCGCCAGCAGCTTGTTCTCTAGCACAGATACGCAGTATTTT.